Listed here are 8 T cell receptor beta chains from one sample, sequenced in a study of control samples from healthy donors and cancer patients (dated by TCRdb to about 2020). Library generation was performed with the immunoSEQ multiplex PCR assay. TCRdb mirrors the immuneACCESS table, restricted to in-frame sequences. Some clones are absent from its copies; in checked studies, under half trace to an unresolved V gene, and the reason for the others is unknown. The sample has around 200,000 clones on record, roughly 91% of them singletons. The ten largest clones add up to roughly 1.5% of the sample. Sequencing input: blood. Every receptor here comes from a man aged 18 to 29 in good health.

In this sample, this clone turned up a few times. The chain carries TRBV6-1 and TRBJ1-5; D perhaps matches TRBD1 (6 bases). The CDR3 spans 19 residues. Per the germline V gene, CDR1 is MNHNS and CDR2 is SASEGT. The V end lost 2 bases, the J end lost 1 base, and 21 bases lay between the germline ends. The CDR3 bases are TGTGCCAGCAGTGAAAGGGCGCTCTGGGACAAAAAAAGCAATCAGCCCCAGCATTTT. It codes for CASSERALWDKKSNQPQHF.

This chain joins TRBV24-1 and TRBJ2-1, with 9 positions matching TRBD2. V lost 0 bases to trimming and J lost 7 bases; unmatched junction nucleotides: 18. Per germline, CDR1 KGHDR and CDR2 SFDVKD. The CDR3 is 20 amino acids. The CDR3 loop is CATSDLPRGGNRSPRNEQFF. In nucleotides, the CDR3 is TGTGCCACCAGTGATTTGCCGCGGGGGGGTAATAGATCTCCCCGAAATGAGCAGTTCTTC.

The chain combines TRBV19 with TRBJ1-1; 8 bases fit TRBD1. Germline CDR1 LNHDA, CDR2 SQIVND (reference sequence). V was clipped by 6 bases and J by 4 bases; unmatched bases: 4. The CDR3 is made up of 13 amino acids. This CDR3 reads CASSPGGRTEAFF. CDR3 DNA: TGTGCCAGTAGCCCAGGGGGCCGCACTGAAGCTTTCTTT.

This chain connects TRBV7-8 to TRBJ2-2, with D unclear. The CDR3 length is 15 residues. V dropped 5 bases and J dropped 4 bases, with 14 bases sitting between them. Germline lookup yields CDR1 SGHVS and CDR2 FQNEAQ. CDR3 in DNA: TGTGCCAGCAGCCCAAAATCCTTCGGCACCGGGGAGCTGTTTTTT. Amino acid sequence: CASSPKSFGTGELFF.

This chain joins TRBV21-1 and TRBJ2-7; TRBD2, the table's D call, lacks a check against the DNA. TRBV21-1 is a pseudogene segment. This CDR3 has 16 amino acids. CDR3 in DNA: TGTGCCAGCAGCAAAGTAGTGGCAGGGAGGTTCAACGAGCAGTACTTC. The encoded protein is CASSKVVAGRFNEQYF.

The gene calls are TRBV28 and TRBJ1-4, with 7 bases aligning to TRBD1. V dropped 6 bases and J dropped 5; count of bases not matched to a gene: 9. The CDR3 runs 15 residues. Germline V gene lookup returns CDR1 MDHEN and CDR2 SYDVKM. CDR3 in amino acids: CASSPRGGNNEKLFF. The CDR3 DNA follows: TGTGCCAGCAGCCCTCGAGGGGGCAACAATGAAAAACTGTTTTTT.

V is TRBV5-6 and J is TRBJ1-6, with TRBD1 matching over 8 bases. Per germline, CDR1 SGHDT and CDR2 YYEEEE. V dropped 0 bases and J dropped 7; count of bases not matched to a gene: 6. The CDR3 covers 16 residues. The CDR3 spells CASSLGQGNTNSPLHF. CDR3 sequence (DNA): TGTGCCAGCAGCTTGGGACAGGGGAACACAAATTCACCCCTCCACTTT. Full variable domain (outside the CDR3, taken from reference TRBV5-6 and TRBJ1-6): DAGVTQSPTHLIKTRGQQVTLRCSPKSGHDTVSWYQQALGQGPQFIFQYYEEEERQRGNFPDRFSGHQFPNYSSELNVNALLLGDSALYLCASSLGQGNTNSPLHFGNGTRLTVT.

The chain links TRBV18 to TRBJ2-7; TRBD1 might be the D (6 bases). From germline, CDR1 is KGHSH and CDR2 LQKENI. CDR3 length: 13 residues. Trimming left V 4 bases short and J 7 bases short, with 14 bases between. The CDR3 DNA follows: TGTGCCAGCTCACTCCAGGGGTCGAGGGAGCAGTACTTC. Translated, it gives CASSLQGSREQYF.